This T cell receptor beta chain was sequenced in a study of CD8+ T cells in alopecia areata. Once RNA had been extracted, it was reverse transcribed into cDNA to act as the sequencing template. Method: immunoSEQ multiplex PCR; TCRdb's copy keeps in-frame clones and lacks some. The data show 150,000 or so clones, with 45% to 60% seen just once and roughly 6.8% held by the top ten. The study team obtained lesional scalp punch biopsies and peripheral blood from alopecia areata patients. This sequence was found in a human donor with alopecia areata. The sequenced sample was CD4+ T cells sorted from blood.

The CDR3 DNA follows: TGTGCCAGCAGCTATGACAGTTCCAATAGCAATCAGCCCCAGCATTTT. It encodes CASSYDSSNSNQPQHF. This chain connects TRBV28 to TRBJ1-5; maybe TRBD1 (5 bases). The ends were cut back, 6 bases at V and 0 bases at J, with 15 bases in the middle. The CDR3 has 16 residues. Germline values: CDR1 MDHEN, CDR2 SYDVKM.